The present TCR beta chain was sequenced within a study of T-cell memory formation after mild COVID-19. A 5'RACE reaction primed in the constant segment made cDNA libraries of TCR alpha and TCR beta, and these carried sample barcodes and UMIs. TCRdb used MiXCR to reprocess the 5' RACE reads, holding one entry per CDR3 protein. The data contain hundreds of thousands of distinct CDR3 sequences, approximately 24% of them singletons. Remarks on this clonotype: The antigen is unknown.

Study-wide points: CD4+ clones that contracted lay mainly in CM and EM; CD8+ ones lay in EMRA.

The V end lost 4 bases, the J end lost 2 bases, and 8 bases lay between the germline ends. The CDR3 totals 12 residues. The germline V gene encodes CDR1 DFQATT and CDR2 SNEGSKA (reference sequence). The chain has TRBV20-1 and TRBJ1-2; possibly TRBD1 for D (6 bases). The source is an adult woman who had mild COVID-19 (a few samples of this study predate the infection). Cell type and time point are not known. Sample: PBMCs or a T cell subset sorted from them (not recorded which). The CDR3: CSANTGNYGYTF. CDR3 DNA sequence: TGCAGTGCTAATACAGGGAACTATGGCTACACCTTC.